The entry below gives a single T cell receptor beta chain sequence along with its context. Antigen unknown. The protocol was immunoSEQ multiplex PCR, while the TCRdb copy is restricted to in-frame clones and leaves out a portion. Of about 92,000 clones in the sample, about four fifths were seen once. Time point noted: baseline, week 1 (first vaccination visit). Treatment described: pre-vaccination baseline after standard-of-care therapy. The astrocytomas were IDH1-mutant, ATRX-negative, and WHO grade 3 or 4. This specimen comes from a study of a mutant IDH1 vaccine in newly diagnosed glioma. Regarding the study as a whole: Changes in the top peripheral T cell clonotypes seemingly had no bearing on pseudoprogression.

Sequencing was performed on PBMCs, taken from a glioma patient treated with radiotherapy, temozolomide or both. This TCR was sampled from a woman between 50 and 59 years old with glioma.

The CDR3 is CAWSSARGRGANVLTF. The DNA for the CDR3 is TGTGCCTGGAGTTCAGCCAGGGGGCGTGGGGCCAACGTCCTGACTTTC. The chain has TRBV30 and TRBJ2-6, with 8 bases fitting TRBD1. After removal of 2 bases from V and 3 bases from J, the junction contained 6 bases not matched to a gene. CDR3 size: 16 residues. The germline CDR1 and CDR2 sequences are GTSNPN and SVGIG (reference sequence).